This T cell receptor beta chain was profiled in a study of shared clonotypes between healthy human individuals. The genomic DNA of each subset was split evenly across several immunoSEQ plates. On sorted subsets, replicate PCRs used roughly 190 ng DNA, or tens of thousands of T cell genomes. TCRdb keeps only in-frame clones here, not all; method: immunoSEQ multiplex PCR. The sample lists roughly 2.4 million clones, roughly 95% occurring once. J lost 2 bases, V lost 1 base, and 2 bases had no gene match. This CDR3 is built from 15 residues. CDR1 and CDR2 from the germline V gene are KGHSH and LQKENI. Study-level points and caveats: Naive CD4 clonotype sharing across several donors was 4% to 5.5%.

Notes on this clone: The target antigen is unknown. The identical CDR3 is also encoded by other nucleotide sequences in the sample.

The sample was naive CD4+ T cells sorted from blood. Indicated subset: CD45RA+ positively selected. The TCR sequence derives from a young man in good health. The chain recombines TRBV18 with TRBJ1-2; 9 nucleotides align to TRBD1. CDR3 sequence reads: CASSPRGQGNYGYTF. The CDR3 DNA is TGTGCCAGCTCACCACGGGGACAGGGAAACTATGGCTACACCTTC.